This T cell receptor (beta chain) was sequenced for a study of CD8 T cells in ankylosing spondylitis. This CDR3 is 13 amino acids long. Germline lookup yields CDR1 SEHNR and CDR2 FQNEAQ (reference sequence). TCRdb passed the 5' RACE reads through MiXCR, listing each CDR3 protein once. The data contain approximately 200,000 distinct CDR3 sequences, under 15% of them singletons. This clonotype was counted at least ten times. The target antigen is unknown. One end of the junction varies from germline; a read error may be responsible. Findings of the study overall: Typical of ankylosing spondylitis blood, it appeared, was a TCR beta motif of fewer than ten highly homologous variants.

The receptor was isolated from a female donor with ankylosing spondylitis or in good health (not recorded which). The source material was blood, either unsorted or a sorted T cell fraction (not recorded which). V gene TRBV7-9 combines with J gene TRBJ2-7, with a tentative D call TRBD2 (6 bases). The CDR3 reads CASSRDSLSDWGF. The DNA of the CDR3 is TGTGCCAGCAGCCGGGACTCACTCTCGGACTGGGGGTTC.